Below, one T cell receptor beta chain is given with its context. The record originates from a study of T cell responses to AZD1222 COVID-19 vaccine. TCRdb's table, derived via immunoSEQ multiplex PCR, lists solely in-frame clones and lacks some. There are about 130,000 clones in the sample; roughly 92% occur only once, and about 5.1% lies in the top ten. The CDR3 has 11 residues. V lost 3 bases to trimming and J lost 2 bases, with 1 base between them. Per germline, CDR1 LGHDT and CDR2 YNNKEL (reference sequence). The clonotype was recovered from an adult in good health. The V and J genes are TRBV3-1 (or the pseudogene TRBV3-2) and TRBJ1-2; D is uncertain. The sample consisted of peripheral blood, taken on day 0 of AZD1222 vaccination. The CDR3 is CASSQNYGYTF. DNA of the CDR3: TGTGCCAGCAGCCAGAACTATGGCTACACCTTC.